This T cell receptor (beta chain) is from a study of T cell repertoires in cytomegalovirus infection. On the study more broadly: Use of recently identified HLA-C-restricted and well-studied HLA-B-restricted CMV epitopes was part of the study. CMV infection together with matching HLA type was indicated by public TCR beta signatures.

TCRdb passed the reads through MiXCR, listing each CDR3 protein once. The data contain about 830,000 distinct CDR3 sequences, about 33% of them singletons. Notes on this clonotype: Antigen unknown.

The CDR3 totals 14 residues. V was clipped by 6 bases and J by 6 bases, with 17 bases between them. Germline assignment: CDR1 MNHEY and CDR2 SMNVEV (reference sequence). Study results and limitations: CMV-specific TCR beta clonotypes restricted by HLA-C dominated the ex vivo response.

The sequencing here drew on cultured CD8+ T cells from PBMCs, taken from culture after CMV antigen stimulation. This clonotype was sampled from a human donor in good health (CMV status not recorded). Some clones in this sample may be carry-over from other donors' samples. The rearrangement joins TRBV27 to TRBJ1-1, with D possibly being TRBD1 (5 bases). The CDR3 sequence is CASSPPRAPAEAFF. The CDR3 DNA is TGTGCCAGCAGCCCCCCCAGGGCGCCGGCTGAAGCTTTCTTT.